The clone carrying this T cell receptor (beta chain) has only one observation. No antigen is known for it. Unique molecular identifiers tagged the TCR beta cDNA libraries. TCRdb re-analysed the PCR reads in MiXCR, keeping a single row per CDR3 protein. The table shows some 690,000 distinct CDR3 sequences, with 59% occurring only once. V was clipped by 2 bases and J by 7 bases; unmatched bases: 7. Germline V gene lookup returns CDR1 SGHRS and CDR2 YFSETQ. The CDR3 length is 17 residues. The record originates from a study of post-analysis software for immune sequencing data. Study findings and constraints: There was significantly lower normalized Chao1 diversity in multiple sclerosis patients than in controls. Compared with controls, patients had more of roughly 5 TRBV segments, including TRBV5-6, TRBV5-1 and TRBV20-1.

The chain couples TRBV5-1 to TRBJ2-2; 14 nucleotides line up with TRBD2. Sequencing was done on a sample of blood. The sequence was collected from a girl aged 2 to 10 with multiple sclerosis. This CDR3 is CASSLLPGLAGGGELFF. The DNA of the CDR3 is TGCGCCAGCAGCTTACTACCCGGACTAGCGGGAGGCGGGGAGCTGTTTTTT.